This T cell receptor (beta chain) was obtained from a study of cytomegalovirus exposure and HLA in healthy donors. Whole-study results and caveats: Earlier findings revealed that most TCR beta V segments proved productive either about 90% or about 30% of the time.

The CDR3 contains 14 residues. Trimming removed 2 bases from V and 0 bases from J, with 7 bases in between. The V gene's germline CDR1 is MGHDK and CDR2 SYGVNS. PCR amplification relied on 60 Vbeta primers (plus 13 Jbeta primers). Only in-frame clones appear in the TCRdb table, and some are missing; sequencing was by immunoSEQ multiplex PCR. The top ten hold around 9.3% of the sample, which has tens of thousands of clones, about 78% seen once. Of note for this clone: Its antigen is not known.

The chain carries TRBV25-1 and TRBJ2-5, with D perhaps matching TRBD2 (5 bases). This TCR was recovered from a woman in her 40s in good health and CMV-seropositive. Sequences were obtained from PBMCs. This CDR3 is CASSERGHQETQYF. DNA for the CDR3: TGTGCCAGCAGTGAAAGAGGGCACCAAGAGACCCAGTACTTC.